Described below is a single T cell receptor (beta chain) sequence and its context. The antigen is undetermined. The data were taken from a study of TIL therapy for anti-PD-1-resistant metastatic lung cancer. Looking at the study overall: Half of patients were current or former smokers.

The time point denotes: pre-treatment sample, taken before nivolumab and TIL therapy. Pleural nodules or supraclavicular lymph nodes made up most of the excised metastases sampled. Progressing patients received lymphodepletion, expanded TIL infusion and IL-2. Adults with stage 4 NSCLC were enrolled in a phase I trial. Germline lookup yields CDR1 LGHNA and CDR2 YNFKEQ. V trimming: 4 bases; J trimming: 4 bases; junction bases outside the gene matches: 8. The CDR3 has 17 amino acids. Sequencing used immunoSEQ v3. Sequencing was performed with immunoSEQ multiplex PCR; in TCRdb, only in-frame clones are kept and a portion is missing. This table holds some 12,000 clones, 58% found once. Broader study findings: This highly selected cohort may not generalize to typical lung cancer patients.

The chain joins TRBV4-2 to TRBJ2-2; 11 nucleotides agree with TRBD2. The input for sequencing was tumor tissue, taken at baseline. This TCR was recovered from a person aged 25 to 79 with non-small cell lung cancer. The CDR3 DNA follows: TGTGCCAGCAGCCGGAAGACTAGCGGGACTGGCACCGGGGAGCTGTTTTTT. Protein: CASSRKTSGTGTGELFF.